Listed below are T cell receptor beta chains from one sample, sequenced in a study of blood T cells in healthy people across ages. TCRdb reprocessed the 5' RACE reads with MiXCR, giving one entry per CDR3 protein. The data hold roughly 2 million distinct CDR3 sequences, with about 50% observed a single time. The source material was blood. The receptor set was obtained from a woman in her 40s in good health. CDR3s include the opening cysteine and the closing phenylalanine or tryptophan. Fields, in order: V gene, D gene, clone size, J gene, CDR3 protein, CDR3 DNA. D genes are given only for firm matches. A row's size may be missing; if present it is once, few, many or a size class.

v_call: TRBV6-5
d_call: NA
clone_size: NA
j_call: TRBJ1-1
cdr3_aa: CASSYRPGGNTEAFF
cdr3_nt: TGTGCCAGCAGTTACAGGCCAGGAGGTAACACTGAAGCTTTCTTT

v_call: TRBV6-2/TRBV6-3
d_call: NA
clone_size: NA
j_call: TRBJ2-4
cdr3_aa: CASSLDGGYELAKNIQYF
cdr3_nt: TGTGCCAGCAGTTTAGACGGGGGCTACGAGTTGGCCAAAAACATTCAGTACTTC

v_call: TRBV25-1
d_call: TRBD1
clone_size: NA
j_call: TRBJ2-5
cdr3_aa: CASSDRARTGGLQETQYF
cdr3_nt: TGTGCCAGCAGTGACCGTGCCCGGACAGGGGGCTTACAAGAGACCCAGTACTTC

v_call: TRBV29-1
d_call: NA
clone_size: few
j_call: TRBJ2-5
cdr3_aa: CSVRSGVETQYF
cdr3_nt: TGCAGCGTTCGATCCGGGGTCGAGACCCAGTACTTC

v_call: TRBV7-7
d_call: TRBD1
clone_size: few
j_call: TRBJ2-5
cdr3_aa: CASSAGTGVETQYF
cdr3_nt: TGTGCTAGCAGTGCCGGGACAGGGGTTGAGACCCAGTACTTC

v_call: TRBV4-3
d_call: NA
clone_size: NA
j_call: TRBJ2-2
cdr3_aa: CASSRYSPGTGELFF
cdr3_nt: TGCGCCAGCAGCCGCTACTCTCCAGGGACCGGGGAGCTGTTTTTT

v_call: TRBV7-2
d_call: TRBD1
clone_size: NA
j_call: TRBJ1-2
cdr3_aa: CASSLVRRQGEGYTF
cdr3_nt: TGTGCCAGCAGCTTAGTCCGAAGACAGGGCGAAGGCTACACCTTC

v_call: TRBV5-1
d_call: NA
clone_size: NA
j_call: TRBJ1-5
cdr3_aa: CASSLNGGRGVLGVQHF
cdr3_nt: TGCGCCAGCAGCTTGAATGGAGGCAGGGGTGTCTTAGGGGTCCAGCATTTT

v_call: TRBV20-1
d_call: NA
clone_size: NA
j_call: TRBJ2-3
cdr3_aa: CSADFTTSISTDTQYF
cdr3_nt: TGCAGTGCAGATTTTACGACTAGTATTAGCACAGATACGCAGTATTTT

v_call: TRBV9
d_call: NA
clone_size: NA
j_call: TRBJ1-2
cdr3_aa: CASTTEGPYGYTF
cdr3_nt: TGTGCCAGCACCACAGAGGGCCCCTATGGCTACACCTTC

v_call: TRBV12-5
d_call: NA
clone_size: NA
j_call: TRBJ1-1
cdr3_aa: CASGLELNTEAFF
cdr3_nt: TGTGCTAGTGGTTTGGAATTGAACACTGAAGCTTTCTTT

v_call: TRBV6-2/TRBV6-3
d_call: TRBD2
clone_size: NA
j_call: TRBJ2-5
cdr3_aa: CASSFQPSGLAGGPRETQYF
cdr3_nt: TGTGCCAGCAGTTTCCAGCCTTCGGGACTTGCGGGGGGGCCACGAGAGACCCAGTACTTC

v_call: TRBV11-2
d_call: TRBD2
clone_size: NA
j_call: TRBJ2-5
cdr3_aa: CASSLTSGGPGKTQYF
cdr3_nt: TGTGCCAGCAGCTTAACTAGCGGGGGTCCCGGGAAGACCCAGTACTTC

v_call: TRBV5-1
d_call: TRBD1
clone_size: NA
j_call: TRBJ2-7
cdr3_aa: CATRTGIYNEQYF
cdr3_nt: TGCGCCACCCGGACAGGGATCTACAATGAGCAGTACTTC

v_call: TRBV14
d_call: NA
clone_size: once
j_call: TRBJ2-3
cdr3_aa: CASSHITTQYF
cdr3_nt: TGTGCCAGCAGCCATATCACTACGCAGTATTTT

v_call: TRBV6-1
d_call: NA
clone_size: NA
j_call: TRBJ1-4
cdr3_aa: CASDPGVKTNEKLFF
cdr3_nt: TGTGCCAGCGATCCAGGAGTTAAAACTAATGAAAAACTGTTTTTT

v_call: TRBV7-9
d_call: TRBD1
clone_size: NA
j_call: TRBJ1-2
cdr3_aa: CASSLARDRGNYGYTF
cdr3_nt: TGTGCCAGCAGCTTAGCGAGAGACAGGGGGAACTATGGCTACACCTTC

v_call: TRBV18
d_call: TRBD1
clone_size: NA
j_call: TRBJ2-7
cdr3_aa: CASSSRTGFYEQYF
cdr3_nt: TGTGCCAGCTCATCGAGGACAGGGTTCTACGAGCAGTACTTC

v_call: TRBV6-5
d_call: TRBD2
clone_size: NA
j_call: TRBJ2-1
cdr3_aa: CASSYAGGRYNEQFF
cdr3_nt: TGTGCCAGCAGTTACGCGGGGGGGCGGTATAATGAGCAGTTCTTC

v_call: TRBV6-1
d_call: NA
clone_size: NA
j_call: TRBJ2-7
cdr3_aa: CGHEEPPGSNEQYF
cdr3_nt: TGCGGGCATGAGGAGCCCCCCGGCTCAAACGAGCAGTACTTC

v_call: TRBV11-2
d_call: TRBD1
clone_size: NA
j_call: TRBJ2-5
cdr3_aa: CASSLVLGQLYF
cdr3_nt: TGTGCCAGCAGCTTAGTCCTGGGACAGCTGTACTTC

v_call: TRBV4-3
d_call: NA
clone_size: few
j_call: TRBJ2-1
cdr3_aa: CASSQDPRGALNEQFF
cdr3_nt: TGCGCCAGCAGCCAAGATCCTCGGGGGGCCCTTAATGAGCAGTTCTTC

v_call: TRBV20-1
d_call: NA
clone_size: few
j_call: TRBJ2-5
cdr3_aa: CSARVQSVSKETQYF
cdr3_nt: TGCAGTGCTAGAGTACAGTCCGTATCGAAAGAGACCCAGTACTTC

v_call: TRBV5-5
d_call: TRBD2
clone_size: NA
j_call: TRBJ2-4
cdr3_aa: CASSPTSGGALGIQYF
cdr3_nt: TGTGCCAGCAGCCCTACTAGCGGGGGGGCTCTAGGCATTCAGTACTTC

v_call: TRBV6-1
d_call: NA
clone_size: NA
j_call: TRBJ2-4
cdr3_aa: CASGIRIIAKNIRYF
cdr3_nt: TGTGCCAGCGGGATTAGGATTATAGCCAAAAACATTCGGTACTTC

v_call: TRBV7-2
d_call: NA
clone_size: NA
j_call: TRBJ2-5
cdr3_aa: CASSLGPPPETQYF
cdr3_nt: TGTGCCAGCAGCTTAGGGCCACCGCCGGAGACCCAGTACTTC

v_call: TRBV7-9
d_call: NA
clone_size: NA
j_call: TRBJ2-1
cdr3_aa: CASSLPPDNYNEQFF
cdr3_nt: TGTGCCAGCAGCTTACCACCGGACAACTACAATGAGCAGTTCTTC

v_call: TRBV6-5
d_call: NA
clone_size: NA
j_call: TRBJ2-1
cdr3_aa: CASSPSYPYKEQFF
cdr3_nt: TGTGCCAGCTCCCCTTCGTATCCCTACAAGGAGCAGTTCTTC

v_call: TRBV20-1
d_call: TRBD1
clone_size: once
j_call: TRBJ2-5
cdr3_aa: CSAARRGRGETQYF
cdr3_nt: TGCAGTGCCGCGCGCAGGGGGCGCGGGGAGACCCAGTACTTC

v_call: TRBV7-8
d_call: TRBD2
clone_size: few
j_call: TRBJ2-5
cdr3_aa: CASSSLAGSGETQYF
cdr3_nt: TGTGCCAGCAGCTCCCTAGCGGGGAGCGGCGAGACCCAGTACTTC